This TCR beta chain is from a study of OX40 agonist ivuxolimab in advanced cancers. Whole-study context: Across the patients, intravenous ivuxolimab was delivered every 2 weeks at 0.01 to 10 mg/kg. Three patients, one with hepatocellular carcinoma and two with cutaneous melanoma, responded partially.

Assay used: immunoSEQ multiplex PCR; TCRdb lists only in-frame clones, some missing. The sample lists about 70,000 clones, roughly four fifths seen once, with over 6.5% in the top ten. The ends lost 6 bases at V and 1 base at J; junction bases unmatched: 6. CDR1 SNHLY and CDR2 FYNNEI come from the germline V gene. The CDR3 loop spans 15 amino acids. Of note for this clone: The antigen remains unidentified.

General study points: The CD4+ and CD8+ T cells in the blood had expanded clonally by week 6 at 0.1 to 3.0 mg/kg.

This chain joins TRBV2 and TRBJ2-5; 9 bases line up with TRBD1. The TCR was taken from an adult with an advanced solid tumor such as melanoma, head and neck, liver or kidney cancer. Here the sequenced sample was CD4+ or CD8+ T cells sorted from blood, taken in a trial of the OX40 agonist ivuxolimab. In DNA form, the CDR3 reads TGTGCCAGCAGCCTACAGGGGGCCCTCCAAGAGACCCAGTACTTC. It translates to CASSLQGALQETQYF. Based on the CDR3 plus reference TRBV2 and TRBJ2-5, the full variable domain is EPEVTQTPSHQVTQMGQEVILRCVPISNHLYFYWYRQILGQKVEFLVSFYNNEISEKSEIFDDQFSVERPDGSNFTLKIRSTKLEDSAMYFCASSLQGALQETQYFGPGTRLLVL.